The clone carrying this T cell receptor beta chain was picked up a small number of times. Antigen: not known. This sample was taken from a study of cytomegalovirus exposure and HLA in healthy donors. Study results and limitations: Cytomegalovirus-associated TCR beta chains were listed, numbering over 150. When a later analysis compared HLA-associated TCR beta chains with equally common others, the HLA-associated chains turned out to be more clonally expanded and to have lower generation probabilities.

The primer mix had 60 Vbeta and 13 Jbeta primers. Clones were read by immunoSEQ multiplex PCR, and TCRdb kept only the in-frame ones, dropping some. The sample lists over 120,000 clones, about 80% occurring once. The ends were cut back, 4 bases at V and 2 bases at J, with 11 bases in the middle. The CDR3 consists of 14 residues. Germline V gene sequence: CDR1 MNHNS, CDR2 SASEGT. The rearrangement uses TRBV6-1 and TRBJ1-2, with a tentative D call TRBD1 (6 bases). Sequencing was carried out using PBMCs. The TCR sequence derives from a man aged 25 to 40 in good health and CMV-seropositive. The CDR3 bases are TGTGCCAGCAGTGGGGGACACTCAAACTATGGCTACACCTTC. It specifies CASSGGHSNYGYTF.